Listed here is a single TCR beta chain. Donors had nominal health at sampling but likely had unrecorded immune exposures. The data were taken from a study of cytomegalovirus exposure and HLA in healthy donors. A multiplex PCR was run with 60 Vbeta primers and 13 Jbeta primers. Clones were sequenced by immunoSEQ multiplex PCR, and TCRdb holds only the in-frame ones, with some missing. This repertoire shows approximately 100,000 clones, roughly 63% found once; its top ten account for 4.5% to 5.5%. CDR3 length: 16 residues. Per germline, CDR1 PRHDT and CDR2 FYEKMQ (reference sequence). J gave up 0 bases and V 0 bases, and 5 bases lay outside the gene matches.

Sequencing used PBMCs. The receptor's source is a woman in her 70s in good health and CMV-seropositive. The chain combines TRBV13 with TRBJ2-7; TRBD1 aligns across 7 bases. The CDR3 sequence: CASSLGDRPYSYEQYF. The CDR3 DNA reads as TGTGCCAGCAGCTTAGGGGACAGGCCCTACTCCTACGAGCAGTACTTC.